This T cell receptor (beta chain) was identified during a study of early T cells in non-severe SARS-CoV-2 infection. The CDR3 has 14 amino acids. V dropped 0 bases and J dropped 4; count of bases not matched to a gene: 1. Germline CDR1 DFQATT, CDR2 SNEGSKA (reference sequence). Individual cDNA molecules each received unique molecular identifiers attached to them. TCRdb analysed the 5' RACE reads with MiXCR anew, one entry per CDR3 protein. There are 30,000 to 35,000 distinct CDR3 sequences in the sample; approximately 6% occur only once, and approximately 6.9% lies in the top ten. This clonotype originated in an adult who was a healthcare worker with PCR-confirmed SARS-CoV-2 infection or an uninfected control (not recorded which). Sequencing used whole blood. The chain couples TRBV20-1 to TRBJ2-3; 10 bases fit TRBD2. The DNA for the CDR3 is TGCAGTGCTAGAGATCTAGCGGGGGCAGATACGCAGTATTTT. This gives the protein CSARDLAGADTQYF.